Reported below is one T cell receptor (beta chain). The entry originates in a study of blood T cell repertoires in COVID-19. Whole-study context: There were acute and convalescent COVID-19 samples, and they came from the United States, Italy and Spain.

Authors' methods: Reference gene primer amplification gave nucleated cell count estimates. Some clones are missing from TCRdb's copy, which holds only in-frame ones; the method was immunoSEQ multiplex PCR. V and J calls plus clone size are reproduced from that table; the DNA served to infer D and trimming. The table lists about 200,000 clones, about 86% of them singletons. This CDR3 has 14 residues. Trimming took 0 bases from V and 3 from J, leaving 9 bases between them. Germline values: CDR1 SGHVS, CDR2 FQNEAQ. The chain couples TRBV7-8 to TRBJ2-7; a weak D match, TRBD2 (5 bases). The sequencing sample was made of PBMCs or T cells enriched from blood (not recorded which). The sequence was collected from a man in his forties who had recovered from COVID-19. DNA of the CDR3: TGTGCCAGCAGCTTAGCGGACTCCCTCTACGAGCAGTACTTC. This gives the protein CASSLADSLYEQYF.